This T cell receptor (beta chain) was sequenced during a study of blood T cells in healthy people across ages. The CDR3 runs 15 residues. The ends were cut back, 0 bases at V and 2 bases at J, with 10 bases in the middle. CDR1 and CDR2 (germline): LGHNA, YNFKEQ. Primed by a sample-barcoded 5' primer and a J-beta primer mix, a second PCR proceeded for roughly 6 to 12 cycles. MiXCR, applied by TCRdb to the 5' RACE reads, yields one record per CDR3 protein. This table has about 1.8 million distinct CDR3 sequences, 49% appearing once. The table lists this clonotype with many counts. The sequence was collected from a woman aged 40 to 55 in good health. V is TRBV4-2 and J is TRBJ2-5, with D perhaps TRBD2 (6 bases). The specimen was blood. CDR3 in DNA: TGTGCCAGCAGCCAAGATGGAGGGCGACAAGAGACCCAGTACTTC. Encoded protein: CASSQDGGRQETQYF.